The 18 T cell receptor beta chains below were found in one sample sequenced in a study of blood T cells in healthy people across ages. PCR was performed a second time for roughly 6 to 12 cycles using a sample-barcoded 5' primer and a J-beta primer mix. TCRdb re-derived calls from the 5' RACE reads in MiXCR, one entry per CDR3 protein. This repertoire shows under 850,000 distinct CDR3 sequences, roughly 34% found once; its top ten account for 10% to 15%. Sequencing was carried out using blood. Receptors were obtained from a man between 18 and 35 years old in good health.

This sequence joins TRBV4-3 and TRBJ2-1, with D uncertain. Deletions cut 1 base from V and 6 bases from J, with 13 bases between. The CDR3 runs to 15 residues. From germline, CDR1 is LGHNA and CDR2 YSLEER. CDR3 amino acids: CASSQVRFMGNEQFF. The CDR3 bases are TGCGCCAGCAGCCAAGTGCGGTTTATGGGCAATGAGCAGTTCTTC.

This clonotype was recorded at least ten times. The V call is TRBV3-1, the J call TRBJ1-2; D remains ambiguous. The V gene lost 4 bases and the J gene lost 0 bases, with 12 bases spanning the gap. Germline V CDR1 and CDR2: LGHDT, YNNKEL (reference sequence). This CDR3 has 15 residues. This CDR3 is CASSPPASANYGYTF. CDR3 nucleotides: TGTGCCAGCAGCCCGCCCGCGTCCGCTAACTATGGCTACACCTTC.

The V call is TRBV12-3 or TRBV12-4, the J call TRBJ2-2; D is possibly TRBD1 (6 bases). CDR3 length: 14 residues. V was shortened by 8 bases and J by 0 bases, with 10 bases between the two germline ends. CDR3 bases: TGTGCCAGCGGTGACAGGCCGAACACCGGGGAGCTGTTTTTT. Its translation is CASGDRPNTGELFF.

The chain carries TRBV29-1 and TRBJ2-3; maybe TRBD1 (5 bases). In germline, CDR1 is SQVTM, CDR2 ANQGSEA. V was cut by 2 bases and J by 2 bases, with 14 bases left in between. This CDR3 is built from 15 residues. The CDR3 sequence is CSVERGTGHTDTQYF. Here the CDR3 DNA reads TGCAGCGTTGAAAGGGGAACAGGTCACACAGATACGCAGTATTTT.

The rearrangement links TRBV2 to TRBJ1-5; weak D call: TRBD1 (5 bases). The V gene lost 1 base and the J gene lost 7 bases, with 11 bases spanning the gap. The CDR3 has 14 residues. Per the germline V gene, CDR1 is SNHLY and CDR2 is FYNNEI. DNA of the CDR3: TGTGCCAGCAGTGAAGTCAGGGTCGAACAGCCCCAGCATTTT. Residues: CASSEVRVEQPQHF.

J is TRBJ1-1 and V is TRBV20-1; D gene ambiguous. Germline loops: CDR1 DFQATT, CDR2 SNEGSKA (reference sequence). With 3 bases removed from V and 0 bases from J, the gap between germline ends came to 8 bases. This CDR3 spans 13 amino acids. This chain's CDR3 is CSASGQMNTEAFF. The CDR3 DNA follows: TGCAGTGCTAGCGGGCAGATGAACACTGAAGCTTTCTTT.

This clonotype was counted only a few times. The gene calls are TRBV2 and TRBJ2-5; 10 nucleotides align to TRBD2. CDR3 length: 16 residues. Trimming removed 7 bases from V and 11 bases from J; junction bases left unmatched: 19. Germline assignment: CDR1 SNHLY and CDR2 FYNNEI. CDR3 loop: CASTPRSGGARNEQYF. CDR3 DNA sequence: TGTGCCAGCACCCCCAGGAGCGGGGGGGCTCGTAATGAGCAGTACTTC.

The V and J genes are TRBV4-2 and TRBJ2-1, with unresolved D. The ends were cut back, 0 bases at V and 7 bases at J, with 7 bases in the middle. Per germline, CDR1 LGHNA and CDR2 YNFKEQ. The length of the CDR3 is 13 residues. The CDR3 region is CASSQDQRNEQFF. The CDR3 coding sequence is TGTGCCAGCAGCCAAGATCAGAGAAATGAGCAGTTCTTC.

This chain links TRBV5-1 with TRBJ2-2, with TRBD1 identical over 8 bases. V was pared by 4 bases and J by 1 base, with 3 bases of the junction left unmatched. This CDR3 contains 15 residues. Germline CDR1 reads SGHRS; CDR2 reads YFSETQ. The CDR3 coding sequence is TGCGCCAGCAGCGAAGGACAGGGGAACACCGGGGAGCTGTTTTTT. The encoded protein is CASSEGQGNTGELFF. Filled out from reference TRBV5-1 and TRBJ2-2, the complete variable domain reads KAGVTQTPRYLIKTRGQQVTLSCSPISGHRSVSWYQQTPGQGLQFLFEYFSETQRNKGNFPGRFSGRQFSNSRSEMNVSTLELGDSALYLCASSEGQGNTGELFFGEGSRLTVL.

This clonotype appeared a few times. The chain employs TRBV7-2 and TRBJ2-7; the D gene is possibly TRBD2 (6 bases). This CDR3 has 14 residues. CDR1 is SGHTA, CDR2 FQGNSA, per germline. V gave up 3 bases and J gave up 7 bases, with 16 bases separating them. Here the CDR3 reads CASSFGGPADEQYF. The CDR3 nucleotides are TGTGCCAGCAGCTTCGGGGGTCCCGCAGATGAGCAGTACTTC.

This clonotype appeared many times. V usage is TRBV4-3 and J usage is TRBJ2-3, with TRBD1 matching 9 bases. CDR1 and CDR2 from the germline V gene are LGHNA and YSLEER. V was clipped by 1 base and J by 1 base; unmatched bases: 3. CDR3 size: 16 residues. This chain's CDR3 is CASSQGGTGRTDTQYF. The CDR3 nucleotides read TGCGCCAGCAGCCAAGGTGGGACAGGGCGCACAGATACGCAGTATTTT.

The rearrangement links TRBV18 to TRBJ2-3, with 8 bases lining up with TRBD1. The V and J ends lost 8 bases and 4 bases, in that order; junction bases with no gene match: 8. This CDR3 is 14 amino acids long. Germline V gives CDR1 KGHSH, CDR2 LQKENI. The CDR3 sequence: CASRRQGYADTQYF. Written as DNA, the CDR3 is TGTGCCAGCCGTAGACAGGGGTATGCAGATACGCAGTATTTT.

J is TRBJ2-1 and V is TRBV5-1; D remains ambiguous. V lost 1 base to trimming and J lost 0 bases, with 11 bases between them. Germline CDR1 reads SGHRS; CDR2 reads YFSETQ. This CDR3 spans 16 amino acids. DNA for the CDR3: TGCGCCAGCAGCTTGTCCAGTCCGGTCTCCTACAATGAGCAGTTCTTC. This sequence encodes CASSLSSPVSYNEQFF.

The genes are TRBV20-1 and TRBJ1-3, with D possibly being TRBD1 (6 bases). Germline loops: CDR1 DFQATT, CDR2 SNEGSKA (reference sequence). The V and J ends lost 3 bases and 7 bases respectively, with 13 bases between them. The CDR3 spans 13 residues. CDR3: CSARDSGWNTIYF. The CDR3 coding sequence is TGCAGTGCTAGGGACAGCGGATGGAACACCATATATTTT.

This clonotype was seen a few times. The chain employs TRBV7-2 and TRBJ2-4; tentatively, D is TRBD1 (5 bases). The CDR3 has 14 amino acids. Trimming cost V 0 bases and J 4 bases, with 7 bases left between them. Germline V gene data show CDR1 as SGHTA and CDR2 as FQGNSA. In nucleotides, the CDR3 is TGTGCCAGCAGCTTAGCGCCAGGGAAAAACATTCAGTACTTC. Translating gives CASSLAPGKNIQYF.

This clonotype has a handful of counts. The CDR3 reads CASSQGQGASYEQYF. Written as DNA, the CDR3 is TGTGCCAGCAGCCAAGGGCAGGGGGCCTCCTACGAGCAGTACTTC. This chain uses TRBV3-1 with TRBJ2-7; 8 nucleotides line up with TRBD1. J gave up 0 bases and V 1 base, and 2 bases lay outside the gene matches. This CDR3 comprises 15 residues. Germline V gives CDR1 LGHDT, CDR2 YNNKEL (reference sequence).

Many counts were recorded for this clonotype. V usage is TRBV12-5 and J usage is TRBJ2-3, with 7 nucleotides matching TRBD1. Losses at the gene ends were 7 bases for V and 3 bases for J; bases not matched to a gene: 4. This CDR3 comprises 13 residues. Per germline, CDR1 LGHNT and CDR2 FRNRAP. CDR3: CASAEDRTDTQYF. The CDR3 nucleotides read TGTGCTAGTGCAGAGGACAGGACAGATACGCAGTATTTT.

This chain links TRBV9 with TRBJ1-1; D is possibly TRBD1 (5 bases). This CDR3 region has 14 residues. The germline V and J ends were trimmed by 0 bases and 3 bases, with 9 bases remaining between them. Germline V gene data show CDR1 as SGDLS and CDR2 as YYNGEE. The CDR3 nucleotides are TGTGCCAGCAGCGTAGCAGGGCTACACACTGAAGCTTTCTTT. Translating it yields CASSVAGLHTEAFF.